This entry is about one T cell receptor (beta chain). Per the authors' pipeline: Reference gene primer amplification gave estimated nucleated cell counts. The table came from immunoSEQ multiplex PCR; TCRdb's copy has only in-frame clones and leaves some out. That table gives V, J and clone size, and the DNA gave D and trimming. The table records a few hundred thousand clones, roughly 84% of them present only once. These data belong to a study of blood T cell repertoires in COVID-19. Study overall: The United States, Italy and Spain supplied acute and convalescent COVID-19 samples. PBMCs, B-cell-depleted T cells, or T cells provided the cDNA or gDNA that made up the material.

The CDR3 has 13 amino acids. V dropped 10 bases and J dropped 0; count of bases not matched to a gene: 2. Germline values: CDR1 KGHDR, CDR2 SFDVKD. The sequence came from a man between 40 and 49 years old with active or convalescent COVID-19. Sequencing used peripheral blood. The chain links TRBV24-1 to TRBJ1-5, with TRBD1 identical over 7 bases. The CDR3 spells CATGQNSNQPQHF. The CDR3 DNA is TGTGCCACGGGACAGAATAGCAATCAGCCCCAGCATTTT.